This TCR beta chain is from a study of cytomegalovirus exposure and HLA in healthy donors. Note on this clone: Antigen: not known.

The PCR ran on 60 Vbeta and 13 Jbeta primers. TCRdb's table, derived via immunoSEQ multiplex PCR, lists solely in-frame clones and lacks some. The sample consists of around 140,000 clones, more than 75% of them appearing once. Study-level findings and limits: Immune exposure information comprised only CMV serostatus.

In germline, CDR1 is LGHNA, CDR2 YSLEER. V lost 0 bases and J lost 2; bases outside the gene matches: 14. The length of the CDR3 is 19 residues. The clonotype was recovered from a male donor in good health and CMV-seronegative. Specimen: PBMCs. The gene calls are TRBV4-3 and TRBJ1-1; 8 nucleotides line up with TRBD1. CDR3 sequence: CASSQDLARGQNFNTEAFF. The CDR3 bases are TGCGCCAGCAGCCAAGATCTTGCCAGGGGGCAAAATTTCAACACTGAAGCTTTCTTT.